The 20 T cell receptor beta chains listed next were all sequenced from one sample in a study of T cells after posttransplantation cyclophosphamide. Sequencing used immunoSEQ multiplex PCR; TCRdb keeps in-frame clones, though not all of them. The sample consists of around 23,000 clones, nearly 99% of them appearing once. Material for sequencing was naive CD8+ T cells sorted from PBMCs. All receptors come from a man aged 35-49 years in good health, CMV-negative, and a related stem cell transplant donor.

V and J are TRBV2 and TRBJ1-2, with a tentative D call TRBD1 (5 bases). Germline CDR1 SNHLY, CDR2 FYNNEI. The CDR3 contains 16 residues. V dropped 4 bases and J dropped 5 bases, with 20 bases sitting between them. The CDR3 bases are TGTGCCAGCAGTGGGGAGGGACCCCCCCTCGGATATGGCTACACCTTC. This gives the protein CASSGEGPPLGYGYTF.

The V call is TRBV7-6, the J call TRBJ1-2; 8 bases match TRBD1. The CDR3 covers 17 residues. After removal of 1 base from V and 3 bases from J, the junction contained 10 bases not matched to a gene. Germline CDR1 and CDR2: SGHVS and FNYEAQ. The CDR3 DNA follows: TGTGCCAGCAGCTTAGTACCTCCGGACAGGGTTGACTATGGCTACACCTTC. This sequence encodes CASSLVPPDRVDYGYTF.

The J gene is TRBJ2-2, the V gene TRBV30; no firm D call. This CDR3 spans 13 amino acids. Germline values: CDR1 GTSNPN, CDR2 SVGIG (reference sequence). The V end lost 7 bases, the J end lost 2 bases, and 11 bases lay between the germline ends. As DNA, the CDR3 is TGTGCCTCCGCTCGAGCTAACACCGGGGAGCTGTTTTTT. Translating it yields CASARANTGELFF.

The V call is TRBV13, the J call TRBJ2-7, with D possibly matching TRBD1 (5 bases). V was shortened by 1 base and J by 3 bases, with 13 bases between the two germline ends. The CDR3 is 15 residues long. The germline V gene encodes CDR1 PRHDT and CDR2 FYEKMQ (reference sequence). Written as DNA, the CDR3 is TGTGCCAGCAGCTTAGAAGGGCAGGGCCACTACGAGCAGTACTTC. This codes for CASSLEGQGHYEQYF. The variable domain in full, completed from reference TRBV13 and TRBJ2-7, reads AAGVIQSPRHLIKEKRETATLKCYPIPRHDTVYWYQQGPGQDPQFLISFYEKMQSDKGSIPDRFSAQQFSDYHSELNMSSLELGDSALYFCASSLEGQGHYEQYFGPGTRLTVT.

For the CDR3, the DNA is TGTGCCAGCAGCGCCTGGCGGGGTGGGGATGAGCAGTTCTTC. Translating it yields CASSAWRGGDEQFF. The chain recombines TRBV5-5 with TRBJ2-1; perhaps TRBD2 as D (6 bases). There are 14 residues in the CDR3. CDR1 and CDR2 (germline): SGHKS, YYEKEE (reference sequence). The V end lost 4 bases, the J end lost 8 bases, and 16 bases lay between the germline ends.

As DNA, the CDR3 is TGTGCCAGCAGCCCCGGACAGGTAGCTAACTATGGCTACACCTTC. Amino acids: CASSPGQVANYGYTF. The chain links TRBV9 to TRBJ1-2, with TRBD1 matching 7 bases. The germline CDR1 and CDR2 sequences are SGDLS and YYNGEE. The CDR3 sequence is 15 residues long. The junction had 6 bases not matched to a gene; V was cut back by 4 bases and J by 0 bases.

The CDR3 DNA reads TGCAGCGTTGGGACACCGGATTTCTACGAGCAGTACTTC. This gives the protein CSVGTPDFYEQYF. This sequence joins TRBV29-1 and TRBJ2-7; TRBD1 might be the D (5 bases). V lost 4 bases, J lost 3 bases, and 13 bases lay in between. This CDR3 has 13 amino acids. Per the germline V gene, CDR1 is SQVTM and CDR2 is ANQGSEA.

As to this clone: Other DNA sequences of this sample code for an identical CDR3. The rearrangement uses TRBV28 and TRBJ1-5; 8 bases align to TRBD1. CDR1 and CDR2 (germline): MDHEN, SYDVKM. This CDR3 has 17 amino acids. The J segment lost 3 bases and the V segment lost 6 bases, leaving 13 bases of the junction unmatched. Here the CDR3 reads CASRDPLRTGNNQPQHF. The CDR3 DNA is TGTGCCAGCAGGGATCCCCTCCGGACAGGGAACAATCAGCCCCAGCATTTT.

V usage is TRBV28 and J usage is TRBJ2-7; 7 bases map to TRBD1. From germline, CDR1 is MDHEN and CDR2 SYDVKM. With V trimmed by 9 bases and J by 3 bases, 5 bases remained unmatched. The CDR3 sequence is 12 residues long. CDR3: CARTDRVYEQYF. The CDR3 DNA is TGTGCCAGAACCGACAGGGTCTACGAGCAGTACTTC.

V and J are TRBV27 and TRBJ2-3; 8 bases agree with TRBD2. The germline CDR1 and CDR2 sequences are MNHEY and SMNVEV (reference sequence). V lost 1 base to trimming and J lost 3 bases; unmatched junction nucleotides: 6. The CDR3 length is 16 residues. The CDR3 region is CASSLFAGGQTDTQYF. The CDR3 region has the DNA TGTGCCAGCAGTTTATTCGCGGGAGGTCAGACAGATACGCAGTATTTT.

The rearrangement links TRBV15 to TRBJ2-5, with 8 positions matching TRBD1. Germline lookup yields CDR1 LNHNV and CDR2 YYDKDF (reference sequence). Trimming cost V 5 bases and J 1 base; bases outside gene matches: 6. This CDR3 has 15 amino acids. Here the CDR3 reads CATSSPGTGQETQYF. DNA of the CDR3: TGTGCCACCAGCTCGCCCGGGACAGGCCAAGAGACCCAGTACTTC. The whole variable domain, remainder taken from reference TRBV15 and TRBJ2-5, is DAMVIQNPRYQVTQFGKPVTLSCSQTLNHNVMYWYQQKSSQAPKLLFHYYDKDFNNEADTPDNFQSRRPNTSFCFLDIRSPGLGDTAMYLCATSSPGTGQETQYFGPGTRLLVL.

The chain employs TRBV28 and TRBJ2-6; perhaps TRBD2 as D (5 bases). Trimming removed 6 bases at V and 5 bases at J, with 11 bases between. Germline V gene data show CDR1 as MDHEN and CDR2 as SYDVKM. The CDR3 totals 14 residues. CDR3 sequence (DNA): TGTGCCAGCAGGGGAGCTGGCTGGGCCAACGTCCTGACTTTC. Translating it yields CASRGAGWANVLTF.

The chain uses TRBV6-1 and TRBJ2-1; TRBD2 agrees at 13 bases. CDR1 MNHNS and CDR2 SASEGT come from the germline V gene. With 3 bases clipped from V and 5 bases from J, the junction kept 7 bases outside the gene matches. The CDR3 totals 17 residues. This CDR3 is CASSEGSLAGGDNEQFF. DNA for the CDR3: TGTGCCAGCAGTGAGGGGTCACTAGCGGGAGGGGACAATGAGCAGTTCTTC.

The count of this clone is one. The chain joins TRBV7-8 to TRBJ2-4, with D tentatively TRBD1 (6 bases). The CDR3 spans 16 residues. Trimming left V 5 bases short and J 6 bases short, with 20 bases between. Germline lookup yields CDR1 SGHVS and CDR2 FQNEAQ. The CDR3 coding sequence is TGTGCCAGCAGCCGTCCCACAAGGGGGTCTGTAAACATTCAGTACTTC. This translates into CASSRPTRGSVNIQYF. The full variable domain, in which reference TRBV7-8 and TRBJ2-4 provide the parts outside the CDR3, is GAGVSQSPRYKVAKRGQDVALRCDPISGHVSLFWYQQALGQGPEFLTYFQNEAQLDKSGLPSDRFFAERPEGSVSTLKIQRTQQEDSAVYLCASSRPTRGSVNIQYFGAGTRLSVL.

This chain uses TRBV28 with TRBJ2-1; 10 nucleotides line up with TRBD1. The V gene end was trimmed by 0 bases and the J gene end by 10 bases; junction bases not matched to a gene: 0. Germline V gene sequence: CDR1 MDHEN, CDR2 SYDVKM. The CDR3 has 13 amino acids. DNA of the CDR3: TGTGCCAGCAGTTTATGGACAGGGGGCGAGCAGTTCTTC. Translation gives CASSLWTGGEQFF. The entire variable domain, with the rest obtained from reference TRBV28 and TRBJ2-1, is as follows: DVKVTQSSRYLVKRTGEKVFLECVQDMDHENMFWYRQDPGLGLRLIYFSYDVKMKEKGDIPEGYSVSREKKERFSLILESASTNQTSMYLCASSLWTGGEQFFGPGTRLTVL.

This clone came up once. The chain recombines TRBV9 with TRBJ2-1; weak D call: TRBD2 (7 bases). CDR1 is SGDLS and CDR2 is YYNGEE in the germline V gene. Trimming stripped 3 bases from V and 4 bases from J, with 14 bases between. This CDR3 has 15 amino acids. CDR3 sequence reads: CASSDPRGGYNEQFF. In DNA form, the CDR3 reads TGTGCCAGCAGCGACCCGAGGGGGGGTTACAATGAGCAGTTCTTC.

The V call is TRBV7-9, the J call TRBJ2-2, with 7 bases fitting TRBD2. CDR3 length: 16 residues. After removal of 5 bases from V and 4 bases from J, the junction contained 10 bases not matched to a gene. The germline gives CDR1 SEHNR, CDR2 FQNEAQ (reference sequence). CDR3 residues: CASSALGREPTGELFF. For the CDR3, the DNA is TGTGCCAGCAGCGCCCTTGGGCGGGAGCCCACCGGGGAGCTGTTTTTT.

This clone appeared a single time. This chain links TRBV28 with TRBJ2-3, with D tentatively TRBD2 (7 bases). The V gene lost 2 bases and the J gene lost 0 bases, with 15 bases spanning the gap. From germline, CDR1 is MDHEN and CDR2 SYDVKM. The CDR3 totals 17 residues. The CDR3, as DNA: TGTGCCAGCAGTTTAGGGGGCCTAGCGGCTAGCACAGATACGCAGTATTTT. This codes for CASSLGGLAASTDTQYF.

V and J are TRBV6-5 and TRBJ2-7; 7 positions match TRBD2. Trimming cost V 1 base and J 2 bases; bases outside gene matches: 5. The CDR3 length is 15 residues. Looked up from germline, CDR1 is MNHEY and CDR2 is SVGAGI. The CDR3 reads CASSYYASGAYEQYF. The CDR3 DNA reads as TGTGCCAGCAGTTACTATGCTAGCGGAGCCTACGAGCAGTACTTC.

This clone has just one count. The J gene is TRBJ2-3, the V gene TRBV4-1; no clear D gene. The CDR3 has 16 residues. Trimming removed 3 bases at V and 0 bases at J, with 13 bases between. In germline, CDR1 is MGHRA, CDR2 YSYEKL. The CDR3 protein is CASSHPVGSSTDTQYF. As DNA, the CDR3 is TGCGCCAGCAGCCACCCCGTCGGGTCTAGCACAGATACGCAGTATTTT.